The 26 T cell receptor beta chains in this list originate from one sample, sequenced in a study of T-cell memory formation after mild COVID-19. TCRdb reprocessed the 5' RACE reads via MiXCR and lists one record per CDR3 protein. This table has 250,000 to 350,000 distinct CDR3 sequences, approximately 20% appearing once. The sequenced sample consisted of PBMCs or a T cell subset sorted from them (not recorded which). The receptor set was obtained from a man aged 18 to 29 who had mild COVID-19 (a few samples of this study predate the infection). Cell type and time point are not known.

The chain carries TRBV7-2 and TRBJ2-7; D may be TRBD2 (5 bases). V lost 5 bases and J lost 3, with 17 bases in between. The CDR3 contains 15 residues. Germline CDR1 is SGHTA and CDR2 is FQGNSA. The chain's CDR3 is CASSLASGGRYEQYF. CDR3 DNA sequence: TGTGCCAGCAGCCTCGCCAGCGGAGGCCGCTACGAGCAGTACTTC. The full variable domain, in which reference TRBV7-2 and TRBJ2-7 provide the parts outside the CDR3, is GAGVSQSPSNKVTEKGKDVELRCDPISGHTALYWYRQSLGQGLEFLIYFQGNSAPDKSGLPSDRFSAERTGGSVSTLTIQRTQQEDSAVYLCASSLASGGRYEQYFGPGTRLTVT.

The V and J genes are TRBV29-1 and TRBJ2-1; unclear D gene. Germline V gene data show CDR1 as SQVTM and CDR2 as ANQGSEA. V shed 4 bases and J shed 9 bases, with 7 bases lying between them. The CDR3 is made up of 10 amino acids. For the CDR3, the DNA is TGCAGCGTTGGCCCCACTGAGCAGTTCTTC. Residues: CSVGPTEQFF.

The chain couples TRBV5-1 to TRBJ2-3; 8 nucleotides match TRBD2. The CDR3 has 17 residues. Germline assignment: CDR1 SGHRS and CDR2 YFSETQ. V gave up 2 bases and J gave up 6 bases; unmatched junction bases: 14. CDR3 in amino acids: CASSFGIAGLPGDTQYF. The DNA of the CDR3 is TGCGCCAGCAGCTTCGGGATAGCGGGATTACCAGGGGATACGCAGTATTTT.

The gene calls are TRBV4-3 and TRBJ2-5; 7 nucleotides agree with TRBD1. Germline V gene data show CDR1 as LGHNA and CDR2 as YSLEER. Trimming removed 0 bases from V and 6 bases from J; junction bases left unmatched: 7. The CDR3 length is 15 residues. This chain's CDR3 is CASSQDAQGMQTQYF. The CDR3 DNA is TGCGCCAGCAGCCAAGATGCACAGGGGATGCAGACCCAGTACTTC.

The chain carries TRBV6-2 or TRBV6-3 and TRBJ2-4; D uncertain. This CDR3 has 14 amino acids. Trimming took off 2 bases at V and 0 bases at J, with 5 bases between the two ends. Per germline, CDR1 MNHEY and CDR2 SVGEGT. CDR3 in amino acids: CASSYILAKNIQYF. The CDR3 region has the DNA TGTGCCAGCAGTTACATACTAGCCAAAAACATTCAGTACTTC.

This sequence joins TRBV20-1 and TRBJ2-3; the match to TRBD2 covers 7 bases. Germline V CDR1 and CDR2: DFQATT, SNEGSKA (reference sequence). The CDR3 is 14 amino acids. J lost 1 base, V lost 3 bases, and 4 bases had no gene match. CDR3 nucleotide sequence: TGCAGTGCTAGGGAACGGGGGGGCACAGATACGCAGTATTTT. This encodes CSARERGGTDTQYF.

This clonotype has more than one count but fewer than ten. V gene TRBV3-1 combines with J gene TRBJ1-1; D may be TRBD1 (6 bases). The CDR3 runs 15 residues. Deletions cut 4 bases from V and 0 bases from J, with 12 bases between. CDR1 and CDR2 from the germline V gene are LGHDT and YNNKEL (reference sequence). CDR3 in amino acids: CASSPGQLLNTEAFF. CDR3 DNA sequence: TGTGCCAGCAGCCCCGGACAGCTCTTGAACACTGAAGCTTTCTTT.

The gene calls are TRBV6-1 and TRBJ2-7; no reliable D call. V dropped 8 bases and J dropped 3 bases, with 11 bases sitting between them. CDR1 is MNHNS and CDR2 is SASEGT in the germline V gene. CDR3 length equals 12 residues. The CDR3 sequence: CASGRWGYEQYF. The CDR3 DNA follows: TGTGCCAGCGGGCGGTGGGGCTACGAGCAGTACTTC.

This clonotype was counted between two and nine times. The rearrangement uses TRBV12-3 or TRBV12-4 and TRBJ2-3; tentatively, D is TRBD1 or TRBD2 (5 bases each). This CDR3 comprises 12 residues. V lost 9 bases, J lost 5 bases, and 12 bases lay in between. The CDR3 DNA is TGTGCCAGAAGAGGGGCCGAAGATACGCAGTATTTT. Amino acid sequence: CARRGAEDTQYF.

The chain carries TRBV7-6 and TRBJ1-2, with unresolved D. The CDR3 has 15 amino acids. V was cut by 4 bases and J by 0 bases, with 12 bases left in between. Looked up from germline, CDR1 is SGHVS and CDR2 is FNYEAQ. The chain's CDR3 is CASSYLDFPNYGYTF. In DNA, the CDR3 is TGTGCCAGCAGCTACCTGGACTTCCCTAACTATGGCTACACCTTC. The full variable domain, in which reference TRBV7-6 and TRBJ1-2 provide the parts outside the CDR3, is GAGVSQSPRYKVTKRGQDVALRCDPISGHVSLYWYRQALGQGPEFLTYFNYEAQQDKSGLPNDRFSAERPEGSISTLTIQRTEQRDSAMYRCASSYLDFPNYGYTFGSGTRLTVV.

The chain recombines TRBV5-1 with TRBJ2-3; TRBD1 matches at 7 bases. Germline V gives CDR1 SGHRS, CDR2 YFSETQ. J was trimmed by 0 bases and V by 7 bases; bases with no gene match: 5. This CDR3 has 14 residues. The CDR3: CASGPGQSTDTQYF. The CDR3 nucleotides are TGCGCCAGCGGACCGGGACAGAGCACAGATACGCAGTATTTT.

The gene calls are TRBV7-3 and TRBJ2-3, with 7 bases matching TRBD1. This CDR3 contains 15 residues. Germline values: CDR1 SGHTA, CDR2 FQGTGA. Trimming removed 5 bases from V and 4 bases from J; junction bases left unmatched: 9. The CDR3 region is CASSPQGQAPDTQYF. The CDR3 DNA follows: TGTGCCAGCAGCCCGCAAGGACAGGCGCCAGATACGCAGTATTTT.

This clonotype has only a few counts. The chain has TRBV7-9 and TRBJ1-2; no reliable D call. The germline V gene encodes CDR1 SEHNR and CDR2 FQNEAQ (reference sequence). This CDR3 region has 9 residues. V lost 10 bases, J lost 6 bases, and 6 bases lay in between. The CDR3 region has the DNA TGTGCCATAGACGATGGCTACACCTTC. This sequence encodes CAIDDGYTF. The full variable domain, its missing parts supplied by reference TRBV7-9 and TRBJ1-2, is DTGVSQNPRHKITKRGQNVTFRCDPISEHNRLYWYRQTLGQGPEFLTYFQNEAQLEKSRLLSDRFSAERPKGSFSTLEIQRTEQGDSAMYLCAIDDGYTFGSGTRLTVV.

This clonotype has more than one count but fewer than ten. V usage is TRBV12-3 or TRBV12-4 and J usage is TRBJ2-4, with a weak D call TRBD2 (6 bases). The CDR3 is 16 residues long. V gave up 1 base and J gave up 6 bases, with 16 bases separating them. DNA for the CDR3: TGTGCCAGCAGTTTAGGAGTGAGCGGGTTTGGAAACATTCAGTACTTC. It translates to CASSLGVSGFGNIQYF.

Only a few counts were recorded for this clonotype. V usage is TRBV12-3 or TRBV12-4 and J usage is TRBJ1-1; D gene unclear. This CDR3 has 15 amino acids. V was clipped by 1 base and J by 1 base, with 10 bases between them. For the CDR3, the DNA is TGTGCCAGCAGTTTAGGCCAGGCGGGGAACACTGAAGCTTTCTTT. Residues: CASSLGQAGNTEAFF.

The rearrangement uses TRBV5-1 and TRBJ1-2, with D possibly TRBD1 on 5 matching bases. There are 14 residues in the CDR3. Germline values: CDR1 SGHRS, CDR2 YFSETQ. The V end was cut by 0 bases, the J end by 5 bases, with 11 bases between. In DNA, the CDR3 is TGCGCCAGCAGCTTGGAGGGACCTCTTTATGGCTACACCTTC. Translating it yields CASSLEGPLYGYTF. The whole variable domain, remainder taken from reference TRBV5-1 and TRBJ1-2, is KAGVTQTPRYLIKTRGQQVTLSCSPISGHRSVSWYQQTPGQGLQFLFEYFSETQRNKGNFPGRFSGRQFSNSRSEMNVSTLELGDSALYLCASSLEGPLYGYTFGSGTRLTVV.

The rearrangement uses TRBV4-3 and TRBJ1-4, with D possibly being TRBD1 (6 bases). The V gene's germline CDR1 is LGHNA and CDR2 YSLEER. The V and J ends lost 0 bases and 4 bases respectively, with 9 bases between them. This CDR3 comprises 15 residues. This CDR3 reads CASSQESRGNEKLFF. The CDR3 DNA reads as TGCGCCAGCAGCCAAGAGTCCAGGGGTAATGAAAAACTGTTTTTT.

The CDR3 nucleotides read TGTGCCAGTAGTATCGGGACAGCAAACGGCTACACCTTC. This sequence encodes CASSIGTANGYTF. The chain recombines TRBV19 with TRBJ1-2; 7 nucleotides line up with TRBD1. This CDR3 spans 13 amino acids. CDR1 and CDR2 (germline): LNHDA, SQIVND (reference sequence). The V segment lost 3 bases and the J segment 8 bases; nucleotides outside the gene matches: 6. Drawing the rest from reference TRBV19 and TRBJ1-2, the complete variable domain is DGGITQSPKYLFRKEGQNVTLSCEQNLNHDAMYWYRQDPGQGLRLIYYSQIVNDFQKGDIAEGYSVSREKKESFPLTVTSAQKNPTAFYLCASSIGTANGYTFGSGTRLTVV.

DNA for the CDR3: TGTGCCAGCAGTTTAAGGTGGGCCCTCGGGGGGGCCAACGTCCTGACTTTC. Protein: CASSLRWALGGANVLTF. This rearrangement joins TRBV12-3 or TRBV12-4 to TRBJ2-6; D is ambiguous. Trimming removed 2 bases at V and 4 bases at J, with 15 bases between. The CDR3 is 17 amino acids.

This clonotype was seen only a few times. The chain uses TRBV7-9 and TRBJ2-5; D possibly matches TRBD1 or TRBD2 (5 bases each). V shed 5 bases and J shed 7 bases, with 20 bases lying between them. This CDR3 spans 15 amino acids. Germline V gives CDR1 SEHNR, CDR2 FQNEAQ (reference sequence). The CDR3 sequence is CASSRDSARRGTQYF. DNA of the CDR3: TGTGCCAGCAGCCGAGACAGCGCAAGACGGGGGACCCAGTACTTC.

The V call is TRBV12-3 or TRBV12-4, the J call TRBJ2-3, with D perhaps matching TRBD2 (6 bases). V was shortened by 3 bases and J by 4 bases, with 11 bases between the two germline ends. The CDR3 runs to 14 residues. In DNA form, the CDR3 reads TGTGCCAGCAGTTTCCTCGCGGGACCAGATACGCAGTATTTT. Encoded protein: CASSFLAGPDTQYF.

The CDR3 loop is CASSPLGRTNTEAFF. The CDR3 region has the DNA TGTGCCAGCTCTCCACTGGGACGGACGAACACTGAAGCTTTCTTT. The chain carries TRBV6-5 and TRBJ1-1, with D possibly being TRBD1 (5 bases). The germline CDR1 and CDR2 sequences are MNHEY and SVGAGI. Trimming took off 8 bases at V and 1 base at J, with 17 bases between the two ends. The CDR3 is 15 amino acids.

This clonotype came up a few times. V usage is TRBV7-2 and J usage is TRBJ1-4; D gene ambiguous. Germline lookup yields CDR1 SGHTA and CDR2 FQGNSA. The CDR3 is made up of 15 amino acids. V was shortened by 1 base and J by 5 bases, with 11 bases between the two germline ends. The CDR3 sequence is CASSLDGALNEKLFF. The CDR3 nucleotides read TGTGCCAGCAGCTTAGACGGAGCCCTGAATGAAAAACTGTTTTTT.

The gene calls are TRBV27 and TRBJ1-1; D remains unclear. Between the trimmed V and J ends, which lost 2 bases and 5 bases, there was a span of 12 bases. Germline V gene sequence: CDR1 MNHEY, CDR2 SMNVEV (reference sequence). CDR3 length equals 14 residues. The CDR3 DNA is TGTGCCAGCAGTTTACTGGGTAGATGGACTGAAGCTTTCTTT. Its translation: CASSLLGRWTEAFF.

The chain joins TRBV11-2 to TRBJ2-3, with TRBD2 matching 8 bases. The CDR3 has 18 residues. The germline CDR1 and CDR2 sequences are SGHAT and FQNNGV. J was trimmed by 5 bases and V by 0 bases; bases with no gene match: 13. CDR3: CASSLDSGGAWGRDTQYF. The CDR3 coding sequence is TGTGCCAGCAGCTTAGACTCGGGGGGGGCCTGGGGTAGAGATACGCAGTATTTT.

This clonotype was observed many times. The chain employs TRBV23-1 and TRBJ2-1; tentatively, D is TRBD1 (6 bases). TRBV23-1 is an open reading frame, and its role is uncertain. This CDR3 spans 18 amino acids. Trimming took off 4 bases at V and 0 bases at J, with 19 bases between the two ends. This chain's CDR3 is CASSRQAENLSSYNEQFF. Written as DNA, the CDR3 is TGCGCCAGCAGTCGACAGGCGGAGAATCTCAGCTCCTACAATGAGCAGTTCTTC.